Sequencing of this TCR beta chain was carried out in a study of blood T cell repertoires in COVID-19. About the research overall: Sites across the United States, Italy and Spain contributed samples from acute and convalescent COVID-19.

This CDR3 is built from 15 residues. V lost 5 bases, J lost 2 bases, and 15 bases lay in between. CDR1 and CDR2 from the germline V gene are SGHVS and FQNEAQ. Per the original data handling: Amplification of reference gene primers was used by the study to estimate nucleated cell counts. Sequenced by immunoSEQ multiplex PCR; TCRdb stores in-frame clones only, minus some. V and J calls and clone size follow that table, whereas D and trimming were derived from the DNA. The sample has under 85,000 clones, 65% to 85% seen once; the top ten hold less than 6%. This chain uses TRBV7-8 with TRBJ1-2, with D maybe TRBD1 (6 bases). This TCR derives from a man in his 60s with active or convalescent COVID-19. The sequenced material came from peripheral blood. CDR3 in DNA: TGTGCCAGCAGCCCCCCGACAGGCTTAAACTATGGCTACACCTTC. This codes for CASSPPTGLNYGYTF. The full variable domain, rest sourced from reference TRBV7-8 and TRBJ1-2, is GAGVSQSPRYKVAKRGQDVALRCDPISGHVSLFWYQQALGQGPEFLTYFQNEAQLDKSGLPSDRFFAERPEGSVSTLKIQRTQQEDSAVYLCASSPPTGLNYGYTFGSGTRLTVV.